The rows below give T cell receptor beta chains drawn from one sample of a study of response to subunit inactivated influenza vaccine. From the RT-PCR reads, TCRdb called clonotypes with MiXCR, one entry per CDR3 protein. The top ten clones hold 2.5% to 3% of a sample with about 540,000 distinct CDR3 sequences, roughly a quarter of them seen once. These data also featured in a second study, about T cells expressing NK-cell markers.

This specimen was CD4+ T cells sorted from PBMCs, taken roughly 12 days after vaccination. Source of these receptors: a man aged 45-60 years who received an inactivated influenza vaccine. CDR3s include the opening cysteine and the closing phenylalanine or tryptophan. A D gene is named only where the DNA matches it firmly. Expanded clones are given a class, and other clones once, few, many or no size at all.

D gene	J gene	clone size	V gene	CDR3 DNA	CDR3 protein
-	TRBJ2-7	few	TRBV4-2	TGTGCCAGCAGCCAAGATTTGTGGGAGAGGAGCTACGAGCAGTACTTC	CASSQDLWERSYEQYF
TRBD2	TRBJ2-1	few	TRBV20-1	TGCAGTGCTAGAATCCCCAGCGGGAGGCTAGCTGACAATGAGCAGTTCTTC	CSARIPSGRLADNEQFF
-	TRBJ1-1	many	TRBV7-6	TGTGCCAGCAGCTTAGCTGCTGAACTTCAGAACACTGAAGCTTTCTTT	CASSLAAELQNTEAFF
-	TRBJ1-3	-	TRBV5-1	TGCGCCAGCACCCTCGGTGACTCTGGAAACACCATATATTTT	CASTLGDSGNTIYF
TRBD1	TRBJ1-2	-	TRBV29-1	TGCAGCGGGGGTTCGACAGGGAACTATGGCTACACCTTC	CSGGSTGNYGYTF
TRBD2	TRBJ2-1	few	TRBV20-1	TGCAGTGCAACTAGCGGGAGTTTCTCCTACAATGAGCAGTTCTTC	CSATSGSFSYNEQFF
-	TRBJ1-1	-	TRBV27	TGTGCCAGCAGTGGGACGGTTATGAACACTGAAGCTTTCTTT	CASSGTVMNTEAFF
-	TRBJ2-2	-	TRBV2	TGTGCCAGCAGTTCAGGGTTCACCGGGGAGCTGTTTTTT	CASSSGFTGELFF
-	TRBJ2-5	once	TRBV6-2/TRBV6-3	TGTGCCAGCATCCATCGCCAAAATTGGCAGGATAAAGAGACCCAGTACTTC	CASIHRQNWQDKETQYF
-	TRBJ2-2	few	TRBV6-1	TGTGCCAGCCGGGTCAGGGGGAACACCGGGGAGCTGTTTTTT	CASRVRGNTGELFF
-	TRBJ2-1	few	TRBV4-1	TGCGCCAGCAGCCAAGATAAGTATGGACGCAATGAGCAGTTCTTC	CASSQDKYGRNEQFF
TRBD2	TRBJ2-2	-	TRBV4-1	TGCGCCAGCAGCCCAAGCGGGACCCCGGGCACCGGGGAGCTGTTTTTT	CASSPSGTPGTGELFF
-	TRBJ2-5	-	TRBV7-9	TGTGCCAGCAGCTTGTGGGAGAACCAAGAGACCCAGTACTTC	CASSLWENQETQYF
-	TRBJ1-1	-	TRBV5-1	TGCGCCAGCCGGGACACCCTGAACACTGAAGCTTTCTTT	CASRDTLNTEAFF
-	TRBJ2-3	-	TRBV6-1	TGTGCCAGCAGTGATTGGGATATGGATACGCAGTATTTT	CASSDWDMDTQYF
-	TRBJ1-4	-	TRBV20-1	TGCAGTGCTAGAGATTCGACGGCAACTAATGAAAAACTGTTTTTT	CSARDSTATNEKLFF
-	TRBJ2-7	-	TRBV9	TGTGCCAGCAGCGTAGGCCCCGGACAGATCTACGAGCAGTACTTC	CASSVGPGQIYEQYF
-	TRBJ2-7	few	TRBV20-1	TGCAGTGCTAGAGGTTTGACGAGCTCCTACGAGCAGTACTTC	CSARGLTSSYEQYF
TRBD1	TRBJ2-4	-	TRBV9	TGTGCCAGCAGCCCAGGGGGCTTTGCCAAAAACATTCAGTACTTC	CASSPGGFAKNIQYF
-	TRBJ1-6	-	TRBV7-2	TGTGCCAGCAGGCGAGACTCCTATAATTCACCCCTCCACTTT	CASRRDSYNSPLHF
TRBD2	TRBJ2-1	few	TRBV10-3	TGTGCCACCGGACTAGCGGGCTACAATGAGCAGTTCTTC	CATGLAGYNEQFF
-	TRBJ1-4	-	TRBV30	TGTGCCTGGAGGCAGACAGATGAAAAACTGTTTTTT	CAWRQTDEKLFF
-	TRBJ1-1	few	TRBV5-1	TGCGCCAGCAGTCAGGACAGCGTGAACACTGAAGCTTTCTTT	CASSQDSVNTEAFF
-	TRBJ1-5	few	TRBV2	TGTGCCAGCAGCATAGAACGGAACAATCAGCCCCAGCATTTT	CASSIERNNQPQHF
TRBD1	TRBJ2-3	-	TRBV12-3/TRBV12-4	TGTGCCAGCAGGACGGGACAGGGATATGGCACAGATACGCAGTATTTT	CASRTGQGYGTDTQYF
TRBD2	TRBJ2-1	once	TRBV6-2/TRBV6-3	TGTGCCAGCAGTAACCTCGGACTAGCGGGAGGGGGACGTAGAAATGAGCAGTTCTTC	CASSNLGLAGGGRRNEQFF
-	TRBJ2-1	-	TRBV6-2/TRBV6-3	TGTGCCAGCGGAAGAAGCGGGCTTTACAGTGAGCAGTTCTTC	CASGRSGLYSEQFF
-	TRBJ2-2	-	TRBV9	TGTGCCAGCAGCGTAGCTCTTAGGGGTGGTACCGGGGAGCTGTTTTTT	CASSVALRGGTGELFF
-	TRBJ1-3	few	TRBV12-3/TRBV12-4	TGTGCCAGCAGAACCACTTTGGGGGGTTACTCTGGAAACACCATATATTTT	CASRTTLGGYSGNTIYF
-	TRBJ1-3	many	TRBV30	TGTGCCTGGAGTAGGCCTGGAAACACCATATATTTT	CAWSRPGNTIYF
TRBD2	TRBJ2-5	few	TRBV12-3/TRBV12-4	TGTGCCAGCAGTAGATGGGGGGGTGGGGAGACCCAGTACTTC	CASSRWGGGETQYF
-	TRBJ2-3	many	TRBV5-1	TGCGCCAGCAGCTTTGGGGGACGCACCTCGGGCACAGATACGCAGTATTTT	CASSFGGRTSGTDTQYF
TRBD2	TRBJ2-1	few	TRBV9	TGTGCCAGCAGCACGACTAGCGGGGCAGGGGGCGGTGAGCAGTTCTTC	CASSTTSGAGGGEQFF
-	TRBJ2-2	-	TRBV6-1	TGTGCCAGCAGCCCCGAACCAATCGGGGAGCTGTTTTTT	CASSPEPIGELFF
TRBD1	TRBJ2-7	-	TRBV7-2	TGTGCCAGCAGCGGGGACAGGGCGGACGAGCAGTACTTC	CASSGDRADEQYF
-	TRBJ2-7	few	TRBV5-4	TGTGCCAGCAGCTTGGCTTCCGGGACATCCACCTACGAGCAGTACTTC	CASSLASGTSTYEQYF
TRBD1	TRBJ2-7	-	TRBV20-1	TGCAGTGCCGCCCCCCAGGGGGTGTACGAGCAGTACTTC	CSAAPQGVYEQYF
TRBD2	TRBJ2-1	-	TRBV28	TGTGCCACGTCCCCCGCGGCGGGGGGGCGCAATGAGCAGTTCTTC	CATSPAAGGRNEQFF
-	TRBJ2-7	few	TRBV10-3	TGTGCCATCAGTGAGGGTGGCGGGACCCCTATCGACGAGCAGTACTTC	CAISEGGGTPIDEQYF
-	TRBJ2-2	-	TRBV5-1	TGCGCCAGCAGCTTGGGAGGGTCGACCGGGGAGCTGTTTTTT	CASSLGGSTGELFF
TRBD2	TRBJ2-1	few	TRBV11-1	TGTGCCAGCAGCTCGGGACTAGCGGATATTTCCTCCTACAATGAGCAGTTCTTC	CASSSGLADISSYNEQFF
TRBD2	TRBJ2-3	-	TRBV4-1	TGCGCCAGCAGCCAAGCCCCGGGGGGAGATACGCAGTATTTT	CASSQAPGGDTQYF